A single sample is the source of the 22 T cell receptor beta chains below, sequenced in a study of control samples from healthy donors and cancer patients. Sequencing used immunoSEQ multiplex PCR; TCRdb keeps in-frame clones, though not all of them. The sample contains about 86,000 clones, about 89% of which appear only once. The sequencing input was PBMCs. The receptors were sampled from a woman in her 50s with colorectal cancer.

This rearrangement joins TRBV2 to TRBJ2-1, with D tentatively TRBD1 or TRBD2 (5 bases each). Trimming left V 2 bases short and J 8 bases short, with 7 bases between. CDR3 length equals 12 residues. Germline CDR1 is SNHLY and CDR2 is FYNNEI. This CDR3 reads CASSERGYEQFF. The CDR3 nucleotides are TGTGCCAGCAGTGAACGGGGCTATGAGCAGTTCTTC.

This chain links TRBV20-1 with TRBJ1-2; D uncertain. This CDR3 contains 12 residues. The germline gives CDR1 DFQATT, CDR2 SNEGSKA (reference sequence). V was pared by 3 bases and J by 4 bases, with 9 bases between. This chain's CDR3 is CSASLGTYGYTF. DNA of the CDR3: TGCAGTGCTAGTTTGGGAACCTATGGCTACACCTTC.

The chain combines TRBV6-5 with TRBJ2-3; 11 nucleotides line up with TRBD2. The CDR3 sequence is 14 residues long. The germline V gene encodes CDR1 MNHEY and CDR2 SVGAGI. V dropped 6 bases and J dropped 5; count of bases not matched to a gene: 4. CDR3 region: CASSLLAGGDTQYF. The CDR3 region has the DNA TGTGCCAGCAGCCTGCTAGCGGGGGGAGATACGCAGTATTTT.

The CDR3 spells CASSPSDRNNEQFF. The CDR3 DNA is TGTGCCAGCTCACCATCGGACAGGAACAATGAGCAGTTCTTC. The V call is TRBV18, the J call TRBJ2-1, with 7 nucleotides matching TRBD1. The CDR3 totals 14 residues. CDR1 and CDR2 from the germline V gene are KGHSH and LQKENI. With V trimmed by 2 bases and J by 5 bases, 3 bases remained unmatched. Combining the CDR3 with reference TRBV18 and TRBJ2-1 gives the whole variable domain NAGVMQNPRHLVRRRGQEARLRCSPMKGHSHVYWYRQLPEEGLKFMVYLQKENIIDESGMPKERFSAEFPKEGPSILRIQQVVRGDSAAYFCASSPSDRNNEQFFGPGTRLTVL.

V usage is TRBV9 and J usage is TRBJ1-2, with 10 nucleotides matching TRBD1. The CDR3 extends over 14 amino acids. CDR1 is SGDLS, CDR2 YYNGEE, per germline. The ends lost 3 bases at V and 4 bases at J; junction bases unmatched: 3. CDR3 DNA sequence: TGTGCCAGCAGCGCGGACAGGGGGTCCTATGGCTACACCTTC. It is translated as CASSADRGSYGYTF.

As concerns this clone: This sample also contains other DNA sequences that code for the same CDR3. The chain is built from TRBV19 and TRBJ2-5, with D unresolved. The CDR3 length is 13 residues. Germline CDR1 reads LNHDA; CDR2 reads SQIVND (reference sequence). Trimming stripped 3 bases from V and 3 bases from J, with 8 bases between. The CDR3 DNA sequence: TGTGCCAGTAGTATCGGCGGAAAAGAGACCCAGTACTTC. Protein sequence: CASSIGGKETQYF.

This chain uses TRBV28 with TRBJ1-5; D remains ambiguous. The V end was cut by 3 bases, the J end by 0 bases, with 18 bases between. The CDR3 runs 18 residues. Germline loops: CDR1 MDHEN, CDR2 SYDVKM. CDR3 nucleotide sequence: TGTGCCAGCAGTTTCTACACTCCGGGCCCCTATAGCAATCAGCCCCAGCATTTT. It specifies CASSFYTPGPYSNQPQHF.

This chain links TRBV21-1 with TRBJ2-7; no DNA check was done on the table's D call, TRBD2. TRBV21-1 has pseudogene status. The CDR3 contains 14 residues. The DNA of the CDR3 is TGTGCCAGCAGCCCTAAAGGCGGGACGTACGAGCAGTACGTC. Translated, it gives CASSPKGGTYEQYV.

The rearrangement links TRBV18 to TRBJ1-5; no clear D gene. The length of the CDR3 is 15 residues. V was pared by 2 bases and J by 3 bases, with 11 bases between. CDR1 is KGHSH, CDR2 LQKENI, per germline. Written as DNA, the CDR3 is TGTGCCAGCTCACCAGCACCAGGCGCCAATCAGCCCCAGCATTTT. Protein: CASSPAPGANQPQHF.

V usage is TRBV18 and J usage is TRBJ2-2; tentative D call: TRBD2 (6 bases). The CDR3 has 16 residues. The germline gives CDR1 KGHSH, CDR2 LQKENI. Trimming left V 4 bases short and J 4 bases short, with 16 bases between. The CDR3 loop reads CASSRGTPEPTGELFF. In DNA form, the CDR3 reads TGTGCCAGCTCACGCGGGACCCCCGAGCCCACCGGGGAGCTGTTTTTT.

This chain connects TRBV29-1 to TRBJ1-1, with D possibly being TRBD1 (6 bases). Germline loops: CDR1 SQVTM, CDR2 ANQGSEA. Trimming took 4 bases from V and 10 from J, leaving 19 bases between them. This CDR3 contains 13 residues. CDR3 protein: CSVVSDSPEVAFF. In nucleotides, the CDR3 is TGCAGCGTTGTATCGGACAGTCCCGAAGTAGCTTTCTTT.

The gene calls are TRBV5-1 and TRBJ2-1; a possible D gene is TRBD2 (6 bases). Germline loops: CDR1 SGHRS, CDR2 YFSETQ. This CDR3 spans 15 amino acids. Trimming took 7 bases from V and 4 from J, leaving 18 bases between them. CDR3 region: CASEDSRAGYNEQFF. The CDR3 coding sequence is TGCGCCAGCGAAGATTCAAGGGCGGGGTACAATGAGCAGTTCTTC.

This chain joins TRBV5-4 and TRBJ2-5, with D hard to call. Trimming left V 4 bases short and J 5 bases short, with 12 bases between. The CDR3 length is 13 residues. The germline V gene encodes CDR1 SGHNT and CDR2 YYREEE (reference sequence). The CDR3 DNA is TGTGCCAGCAGCACCTCTCTGGGGGAGACCCAGTACTTC. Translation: CASSTSLGETQYF.

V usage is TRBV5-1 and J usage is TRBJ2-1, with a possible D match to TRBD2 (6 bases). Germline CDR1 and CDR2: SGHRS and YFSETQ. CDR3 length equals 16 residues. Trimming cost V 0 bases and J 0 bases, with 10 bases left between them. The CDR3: CASSLVGDFSYNEQFF. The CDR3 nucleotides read TGCGCCAGCAGCTTGGTAGGGGACTTCTCCTACAATGAGCAGTTCTTC.

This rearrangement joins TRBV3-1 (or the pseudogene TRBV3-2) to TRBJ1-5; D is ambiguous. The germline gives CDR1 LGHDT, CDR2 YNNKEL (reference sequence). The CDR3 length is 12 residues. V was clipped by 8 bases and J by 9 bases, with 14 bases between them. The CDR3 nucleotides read TGTGCCAGCTCGAGTGCCTATGGGCCCCAGCATTTT. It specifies CASSSAYGPQHF.

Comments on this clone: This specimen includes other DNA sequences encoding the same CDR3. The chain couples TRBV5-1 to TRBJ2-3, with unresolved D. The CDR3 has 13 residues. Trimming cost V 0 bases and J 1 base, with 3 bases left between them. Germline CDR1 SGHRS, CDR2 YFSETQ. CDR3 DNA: TGCGCCAGCAGCTTGGGAGGCACAGATACGCAGTATTTT. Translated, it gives CASSLGGTDTQYF. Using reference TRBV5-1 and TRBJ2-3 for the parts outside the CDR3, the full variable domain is KAGVTQTPRYLIKTRGQQVTLSCSPISGHRSVSWYQQTPGQGLQFLFEYFSETQRNKGNFPGRFSGRQFSNSRSEMNVSTLELGDSALYLCASSLGGTDTQYFGPGTRLTVL.

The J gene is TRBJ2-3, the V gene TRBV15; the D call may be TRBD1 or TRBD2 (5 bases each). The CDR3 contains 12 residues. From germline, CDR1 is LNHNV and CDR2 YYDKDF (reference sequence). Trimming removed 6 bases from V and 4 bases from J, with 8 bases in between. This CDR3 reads CATRGTADTQYF. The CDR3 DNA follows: TGTGCCACCAGAGGGACCGCAGATACGCAGTATTTT. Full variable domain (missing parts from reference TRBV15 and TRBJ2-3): DAMVIQNPRYQVTQFGKPVTLSCSQTLNHNVMYWYQQKSSQAPKLLFHYYDKDFNNEADTPDNFQSRRPNTSFCFLDIRSPGLGDTAMYLCATRGTADTQYFGPGTRLTVL.

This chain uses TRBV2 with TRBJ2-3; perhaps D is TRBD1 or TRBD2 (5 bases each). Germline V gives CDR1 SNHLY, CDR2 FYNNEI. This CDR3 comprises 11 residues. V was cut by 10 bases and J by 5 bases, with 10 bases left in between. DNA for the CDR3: TGTGCCACCCGGGGCGGAGATACGCAGTATTTT. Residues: CATRGGDTQYF.

As DNA, the CDR3 is TGTGCCAGCAGCCTCGGAGGGTTCCCCTACAATGAGCAGTTCTTC. Protein sequence: CASSLGGFPYNEQFF. The V and J genes are TRBV28 and TRBJ2-1, with a weak D call TRBD2 (6 bases). This CDR3 is 15 amino acids long. Germline V gene data show CDR1 as MDHEN and CDR2 as SYDVKM. V was pared by 6 bases and J by 2 bases, with 14 bases between. The full variable domain, with the rest looked up from reference TRBV28 and TRBJ2-1, is DVKVTQSSRYLVKRTGEKVFLECVQDMDHENMFWYRQDPGLGLRLIYFSYDVKMKEKGDIPEGYSVSREKKERFSLILESASTNQTSMYLCASSLGGFPYNEQFFGPGTRLTVL.

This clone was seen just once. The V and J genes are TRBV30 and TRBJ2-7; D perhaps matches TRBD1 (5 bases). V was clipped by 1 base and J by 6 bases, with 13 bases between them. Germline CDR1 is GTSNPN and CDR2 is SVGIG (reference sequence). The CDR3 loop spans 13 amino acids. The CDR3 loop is CAWSARSGAEQYV. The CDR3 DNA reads TGTGCCTGGAGTGCCCGGTCTGGGGCCGAGCAGTACGTC.

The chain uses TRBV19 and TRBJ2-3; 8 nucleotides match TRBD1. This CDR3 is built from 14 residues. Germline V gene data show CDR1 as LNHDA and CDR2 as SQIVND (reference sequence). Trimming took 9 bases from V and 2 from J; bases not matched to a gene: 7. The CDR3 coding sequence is TGTGCCAGCGCCCGACAGGGGCCCACAGATACGCAGTATTTT. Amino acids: CASARQGPTDTQYF.

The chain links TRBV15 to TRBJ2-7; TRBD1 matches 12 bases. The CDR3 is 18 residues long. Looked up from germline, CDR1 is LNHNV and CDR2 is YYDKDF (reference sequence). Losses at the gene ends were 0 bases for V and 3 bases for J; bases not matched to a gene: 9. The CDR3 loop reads CATSRDHPGTGGHYEQYV. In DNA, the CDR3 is TGTGCCACCAGCAGAGATCACCCCGGGACAGGGGGCCACTACGAGCAGTACGTC.